Presented here are 14 T cell receptor beta chains from one specimen sequenced in a study of CD4 T cells in relation to SARS-CoV-2 and coronaviruses. Assay used: immunoSEQ multiplex PCR; TCRdb lists only in-frame clones, some missing. Found here are some 21,000 clones, roughly 82% of them singletons; the top ten hold about 14%. Before the COVID-19 pandemic, during about 2010-2018, CD4+ T cells were taken from unexposed donors. After approximately ten days of culture, CD4+ T cells were isolated. The antigens for these receptors are not known. Sequenced: CD4+ T cells from PBMCs, cultured in vitro. These TCRs come from a human donor in good health.

J is TRBJ2-7 and V is TRBV9; 11 bases are shared with TRBD2. In germline, CDR1 is SGDLS, CDR2 YYNGEE. Trimming cost V 0 bases and J 3 bases; bases outside gene matches: 5. The CDR3 length is 16 residues. CDR3 region: CASSVGGLAGNYEQYF. CDR3 bases: TGTGCCAGCAGCGTAGGTGGACTAGCGGGTAACTACGAGCAGTACTTC.

This clone was observed a handful of times. The rearrangement uses TRBV7-9 and TRBJ2-2; TRBD1 aligns across 8 bases. CDR1 is SEHNR, CDR2 FQNEAQ, per germline (reference sequence). The length of the CDR3 is 15 residues. The trim removed 1 base at V and 7 bases at J, leaving 5 bases unmatched. CDR3 nucleotides: TGTGCCAGCAGCTTAGGGACAGGGACTCGCGGGGAGCTGTTTTTT. This encodes CASSLGTGTRGELFF.

This clone appeared a few times. The V and J genes are TRBV19 and TRBJ1-6; D not resolved. The CDR3 covers 13 residues. The germline V gene encodes CDR1 LNHDA and CDR2 SQIVND (reference sequence). The V end was cut by 8 bases, the J end by 4 bases, with 9 bases between. CDR3 nucleotides: TGTGCCAGTGAAGGGCGGTATAATTCACCCCTCCACTTT. It specifies CASEGRYNSPLHF.

This chain connects TRBV6-2 or TRBV6-3 to TRBJ2-5, with D tentatively TRBD1 or TRBD2 (5 bases each). CDR3 length: 14 residues. V was pared by 7 bases and J by 4 bases, with 16 bases between. In germline, CDR1 is MNHEY, CDR2 SVGEGT. The CDR3 sequence is CASTPGWGSETQYF. The CDR3 DNA reads as TGTGCCAGCACCCCGGGTTGGGGGTCAGAGACCCAGTACTTC.

This clone has only a few counts. V is TRBV5-5 and J is TRBJ1-3; 8 bases agree with TRBD1. The CDR3 runs 15 residues. J gave up 5 bases and V 1 base, and 5 bases lay outside the gene matches. The germline gives CDR1 SGHKS, CDR2 YYEKEE (reference sequence). Written as DNA, the CDR3 is TGTGCCAGCAGCTTGACGGGACAGGAGAGAAACACCATATATTTT. Translation: CASSLTGQERNTIYF.

This clone was counted a single time. The genes are TRBV11-2 and TRBJ2-3; D unresolved. With 3 bases removed from V and 2 bases from J, the gap between germline ends came to 6 bases. The V gene's germline CDR1 is SGHAT and CDR2 FQNNGV. The CDR3 spans 13 residues. The CDR3 loop is CASSFRYTDTQYF. The DNA for the CDR3 is TGTGCCAGCAGCTTTAGGTACACAGATACGCAGTATTTT.

The chain joins TRBV12-5 to TRBJ2-1; TRBD1 aligns across 8 bases. The CDR3 is 16 amino acids. Germline CDR1 is LGHNT and CDR2 is FRNRAP. V gave up 4 bases and J gave up 2 bases; unmatched junction bases: 7. This chain's CDR3 is CASGSGTGLPYNEQFF. The CDR3 nucleotides read TGTGCTAGTGGTTCCGGGACAGGTCTCCCCTACAATGAGCAGTTCTTC. The full variable domain, completed using reference TRBV12-5 and TRBJ2-1, is DARVTQTPRHKVTEMGQEVTMRCQPILGHNTVFWYRQTMMQGLELLAYFRNRAPLDDSGMPKDRFSAEMPDATLATLKIQPSEPRDSAVYFCASGSGTGLPYNEQFFGPGTRLTVL.

The chain has TRBV5-8 and TRBJ2-5; tentative D call: TRBD1 (5 bases). The CDR3 totals 15 residues. Trimming stripped 0 bases from V and 4 bases from J, with 13 bases between. Germline V gives CDR1 SGHTS, CDR2 YDEGEE. CDR3 in amino acids: CASSLEGRARETQYF. CDR3 DNA: TGTGCCAGCAGCTTGGAGGGCAGGGCGAGAGAGACCCAGTACTTC.

The chain couples TRBV18 to TRBJ1-6; D call uncertain. The V gene's germline CDR1 is KGHSH and CDR2 LQKENI. Trimming left V 6 bases short and J 5 bases short, with 26 bases between. This CDR3 is built from 19 residues. This chain's CDR3 is CASSWDIFPADGNNSPLHF. In DNA, the CDR3 is TGTGCCAGCTCTTGGGATATATTTCCCGCGGACGGCAATAATTCACCCCTCCACTTT.

The rearrangement joins TRBV6-1 to TRBJ2-5; 16 bases map to TRBD2. The germline V gene encodes CDR1 MNHNS and CDR2 SASEGT. Losses at the gene ends were 0 bases for V and 5 bases for J; bases not matched to a gene: 12. The CDR3 has 20 residues. CDR3 in DNA: TGTGCCAGCAGTGAAGCGGCTCCGGGACTAGCGGGGGGGCCGGGGGAGACCCAGTACTTC. As protein: CASSEAAPGLAGGPGETQYF.

This clone was seen a few times. The V gene is TRBV9, the J gene TRBJ1-1, with D perhaps matching TRBD1 (5 bases). This CDR3 region has 18 residues. V was trimmed by 0 bases and J by 0 bases, leaving 18 bases between them. Germline V lookup: CDR1 SGDLS, CDR2 YYNGEE. The DNA for the CDR3 is TGTGCCAGCAGCGTAGTAACCCCAGGGTCACCTATGAACACTGAAGCTTTCTTT. It translates to CASSVVTPGSPMNTEAFF.

V and J are TRBV6-5 and TRBJ1-4; no firm D call. CDR1 is MNHEY and CDR2 is SVGAGI in the germline V gene. The CDR3 has 13 amino acids. V was trimmed by 6 bases and J by 7 bases, leaving 12 bases between them. As DNA, the CDR3 is TGTGCCAGCAGCCCACGGCGGACTGAAAAACTGTTTTTT. It is translated as CASSPRRTEKLFF.

This clone was seen a few times. The chain is built from TRBV5-5 and TRBJ1-5; possibly TRBD1 for D (5 bases). There are 18 residues in the CDR3. Germline values: CDR1 SGHKS, CDR2 YYEKEE (reference sequence). The V and J ends lost 4 bases and 2 bases respectively, with 22 bases between them. CDR3 sequence: CASSPTLTLMGGNQPQHF. The CDR3, as DNA: TGTGCCAGCAGCCCCACATTGACCTTAATGGGGGGCAATCAGCCCCAGCATTTT.

The rearrangement joins TRBV10-3 to TRBJ1-3; TRBD1 agrees at 8 bases. The CDR3 has 14 amino acids. Trimming cost V 8 bases and J 4 bases; bases outside gene matches: 7. Germline CDR1 is ENHRY and CDR2 is SYGVKD. CDR3 loop: CAIAGQGVGNTIYF. CDR3 coding DNA: TGTGCCATCGCTGGACAGGGTGTAGGAAACACCATATATTTT.